This record covers a single T cell receptor (beta chain). Its antigen is unidentified. Assay: immunoSEQ multiplex PCR; the TCRdb copy retains only in-frame clones and omits some. The sample yields 75,000 to 90,000 clones, nearly 98% seen once. This CDR3 contains 14 residues. These data originate in a study of human thymus T cells. General observations from the study: Overlap was high between thymic repertoires from unrelated individuals, as reported in related research. The authors found apparently biased V and J gene usage in thymic and blood repertoires.

Thymus tissue was removed during corrective cardiac surgery. The source of this sequence is a boy younger than two with a congenital heart defect but otherwise immunologically healthy. The chain uses TRBV21-1 and TRBJ2-7. TRBV21-1 is annotated as a pseudogene. Sequences were obtained from thymus tissue. The CDR3, as DNA: TGTGCCAGCAGCCCCTTGCACCGGCTGGGCGAGCAGTACTTC. Translation: CASSPLHRLGEQYF.